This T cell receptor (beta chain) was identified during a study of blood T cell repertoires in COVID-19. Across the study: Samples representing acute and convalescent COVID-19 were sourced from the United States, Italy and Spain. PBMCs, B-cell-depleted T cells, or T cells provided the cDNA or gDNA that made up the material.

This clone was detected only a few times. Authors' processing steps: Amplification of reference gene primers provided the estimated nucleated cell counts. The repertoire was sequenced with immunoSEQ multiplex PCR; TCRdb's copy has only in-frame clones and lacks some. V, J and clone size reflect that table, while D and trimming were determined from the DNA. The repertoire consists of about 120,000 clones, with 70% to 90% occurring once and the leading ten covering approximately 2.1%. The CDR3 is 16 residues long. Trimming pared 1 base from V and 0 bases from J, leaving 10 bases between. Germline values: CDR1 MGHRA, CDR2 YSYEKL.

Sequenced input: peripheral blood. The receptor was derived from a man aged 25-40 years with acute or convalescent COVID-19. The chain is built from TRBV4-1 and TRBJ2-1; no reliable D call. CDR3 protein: CASSQGYESSYNEQFF. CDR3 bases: TGCGCCAGCAGCCAAGGGTACGAGAGCTCCTACAATGAGCAGTTCTTC.